The 9 T cell receptor beta chains given below trace back to one sample, sequenced in a study of control samples from healthy donors and cancer patients. Repertoires were generated with immunoSEQ multiplex PCR, while TCRdb's copy carries only in-frame clones and drops some. The sample has more than 30,000 clones, around four fifths seen once; the top ten hold roughly a fifth. Sequenced material: PBMCs. The receptors originated from a woman aged 55-75 years with lung cancer.

The chain uses TRBV7-9 and TRBJ2-6, with D uncertain. Germline loops: CDR1 SEHNR, CDR2 FQNEAQ (reference sequence). The germline V and J ends were trimmed by 5 bases and 0 bases, with 14 bases remaining between them. The CDR3 is 17 amino acids. The CDR3 region is CASSPPGQVSGANVLTF. Written as DNA, the CDR3 is TGTGCCAGCAGCCCCCCCGGGCAGGTCTCTGGGGCCAACGTCCTGACTTTC. The whole variable domain, filled in from reference TRBV7-9 and TRBJ2-6, reads DTGVSQNPRHKITKRGQNVTFRCDPISEHNRLYWYRQTLGQGPEFLTYFQNEAQLEKSRLLSDRFSAERPKGSFSTLEIQRTEQGDSAMYLCASSPPGQVSGANVLTFGAGSRLTVL.

CDR3 bases: TGTGCCAGCACCAAAGGGGGTACTAATCAGCCCCAGCATTTT. Protein product: CASTKGGTNQPQHF. The chain couples TRBV2 to TRBJ1-5; D might be TRBD1 (6 bases). Deletions cut 7 bases from V and 4 bases from J, with 14 bases between. This CDR3 comprises 14 residues. CDR1 SNHLY and CDR2 FYNNEI come from the germline V gene.

This chain joins TRBV19 and TRBJ1-2, with D perhaps matching TRBD1 (5 bases). Between the trimmed V and J ends, which lost 3 bases and 2 bases, there was a span of 16 bases. The CDR3 is made up of 16 amino acids. Germline CDR1 and CDR2: LNHDA and SQIVND (reference sequence). CDR3 region: CASSMFTGRGNYGYTF. The CDR3 bases are TGTGCCAGTAGTATGTTTACAGGACGAGGGAACTATGGCTACACCTTC.

This clone appeared a single time. The rearrangement links TRBV7-8 to TRBJ2-7; D is unclear. The CDR3 is made up of 14 amino acids. Germline assignment: CDR1 SGHVS and CDR2 FQNEAQ. V was shortened by 5 bases and J by 1 base, with 12 bases between the two germline ends. Written as DNA, the CDR3 is TGTGCCAGCAGCCATGGTCCGGTTTCCTACGAGCAGTACTTC. Translation: CASSHGPVSYEQYF.

The chain recombines TRBV15 with TRBJ1-1; TRBD1 agrees at 9 bases. CDR1 is LNHNV and CDR2 is YYDKDF in the germline V gene (reference sequence). With 4 bases clipped from V and 1 base from J, the junction kept 13 bases outside the gene matches. This CDR3 spans 18 amino acids. This CDR3 reads CATSINTGGPWENTEAFF. In DNA form, the CDR3 reads TGTGCCACCAGCATAAACACAGGGGGCCCATGGGAGAACACTGAAGCTTTCTTT.

The chain recombines TRBV5-8 with TRBJ1-5, with D possibly TRBD1 on 6 matching bases. V gave up 0 bases and J gave up 1 base, with 14 bases separating them. CDR1 is SGHTS, CDR2 YDEGEE, per germline. This CDR3 is 17 amino acids long. CDR3 protein: CASSLEGQGSSNQPQHF. Here the CDR3 DNA reads TGTGCCAGCAGCTTGGAGGGGCAGGGGTCCAGCAATCAGCCCCAGCATTTT.

The chain couples TRBV6-6 to TRBJ1-1; D gene ambiguous. The germline gives CDR1 MNHNY, CDR2 SVGAGI (reference sequence). With 5 bases removed from V and 4 bases from J, the gap between germline ends came to 8 bases. The CDR3 runs 12 residues. CDR3 region: CASSPKGTEAFF. In nucleotides, the CDR3 is TGTGCCAGCAGTCCAAAGGGCACTGAAGCTTTCTTT.

The chain joins TRBV3-1 (or the pseudogene TRBV3-2) to TRBJ1-3; no clear D gene. The ends were cut back, 8 bases at V and 4 bases at J, with 12 bases in the middle. The CDR3 is made up of 13 amino acids. CDR1 is LGHDT and CDR2 is YNNKEL in the germline V gene (reference sequence). DNA for the CDR3: TGTGCCAGCCTCGCGGGGTCGGGAAACACCATATATTTT. It specifies CASLAGSGNTIYF.

The rearrangement links TRBV18 to TRBJ2-2, with D maybe TRBD1 (6 bases). Trimming stripped 3 bases from V and 0 bases from J, with 11 bases between. This CDR3 contains 16 residues. Germline-derived CDR1 and CDR2 are KGHSH and LQKENI. The CDR3 nucleotides read TGTGCCAGCTCACCCCAACAGGGACCGAACACCGGGGAGCTGTTTTTT. Translated: CASSPQQGPNTGELFF.